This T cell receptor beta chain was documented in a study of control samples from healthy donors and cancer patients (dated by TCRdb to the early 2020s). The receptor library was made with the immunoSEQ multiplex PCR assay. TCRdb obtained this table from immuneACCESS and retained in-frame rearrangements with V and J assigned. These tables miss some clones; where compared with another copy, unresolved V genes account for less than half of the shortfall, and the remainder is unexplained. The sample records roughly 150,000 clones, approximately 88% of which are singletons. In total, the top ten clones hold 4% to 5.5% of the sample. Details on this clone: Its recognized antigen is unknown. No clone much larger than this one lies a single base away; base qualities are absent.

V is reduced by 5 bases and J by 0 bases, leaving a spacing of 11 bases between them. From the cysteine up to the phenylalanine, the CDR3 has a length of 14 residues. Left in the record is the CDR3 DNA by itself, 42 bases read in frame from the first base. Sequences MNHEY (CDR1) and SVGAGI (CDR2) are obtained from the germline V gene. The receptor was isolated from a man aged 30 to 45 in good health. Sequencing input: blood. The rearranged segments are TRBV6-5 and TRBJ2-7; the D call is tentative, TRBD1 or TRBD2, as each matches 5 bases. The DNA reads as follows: TGTGCCAGCAGTCGGGACCCCGGCTCCTACGAGCAGTACTTC. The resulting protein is CASSRDPGSYEQYF.